This T cell receptor (beta chain) was documented in a study of blood T cells in healthy people across ages. The V segment lost 6 bases and the J segment 4 bases; nucleotides outside the gene matches: 5. CDR3 length: 14 residues. The V gene's germline CDR1 is MDHEN and CDR2 SYDVKM. This clonotype has just a few counts. The antigen is unknown. The study drew donors from healthy Caucasian individuals in Russia aged about 6 to 90. A sample-barcoded 5' primer and a J-beta primer mix were used in a second PCR of roughly 7 to 12 cycles. Via MiXCR, TCRdb re-called the 5' RACE reads, giving one row per CDR3 protein. This sample has 920,000 or so distinct CDR3 sequences, with 35% to 50% found just once. Whole-study findings and limits: A roughly linear fall in TCR beta diversity per million T cells was seen with increasing age. A strong correlation was seen between TCR beta diversity and naive T cell percentage.

The J gene is TRBJ2-1, the V gene TRBV28; 8 bases fit TRBD2. This TCR derives from a woman between 55 and 75 years old in good health. The specimen sequenced was blood. The CDR3 sequence: CASRAGDRYNEQFF. The CDR3 region has the DNA TGTGCCAGCAGAGCGGGAGATCGATACAATGAGCAGTTCTTC.